A selection of T cell receptor beta chains follows, all from one sample in a study of cytomegalovirus exposure and HLA in healthy donors. Here immunoSEQ multiplex PCR was the method, and the copy in TCRdb shows in-frame clones only, minus some. Its table records about 53,000 clones. The sequenced sample was PBMCs. These receptors all come from a woman in her late teens or twenties in good health and CMV-seronegative. CDR3s include the opening cysteine and the closing phenylalanine or tryptophan. Each record gives: D gene, V gene, CDR3 protein. A D gene is named only where the DNA matches it firmly.

TRBD2	TRBV5-1	CASSFRLAGANEQFF
TRBD1	TRBV27	CASSSGTGLGWQPQHF
-	TRBV18	CASSPILMSGVEKLFF
-	TRBV28	CASSLGGGETQYF
-	TRBV5-1	CASRLQGVMNTEAFF
-	TRBV5-1	CASSLGPGLGGETQYF
-	TRBV6-5	CASTPLGYTEAFF
-	TRBV29-1	CSVEDDLQYEQYF
TRBD1	TRBV6-1	CASRYRGLNQPQHF
TRBD2	TRBV19	CASTRGSGGETQYF
TRBD1	TRBV9	CASSVRTGNAGELFF
TRBD2	TRBV25-1	CASSELAGETDTQYF
TRBD2	TRBV5-1	CASKELAGEIGELFF
-	TRBV29-1	CSARTGSYTDKQYF
TRBD1	TRBV18	CASSLRTGGAGEKLFF
-	TRBV5-1	CASRLEGIGYNEQFF
TRBD2	TRBV28	CASRILAGGSNSYEQYF
-	TRBV7-7	CASSADSQETQYF
-	TRBV9	CASSVARTEAFF
-	TRBV18	CASSLSGASGYTF
-	TRBV6-5	CASERAGMNTEAFF
-	TRBV18	CASSPSQVDSYEQYF
TRBD1	TRBV6-1	CASTQTGGETPLHF
TRBD1	TRBV25-1	CASSDQGQVEKLFF
TRBD1	TRBV28	CASSGGQGKNSPLHF
-	TRBV5-1	CASSLVWGHDTEAFF
-	TRBV6-1	CASTDWSSYNEQFF
-	TRBV6-5	CASSYGGEDYGYTF
-	TRBV6-1	CASSEGGLGGTEAFF
TRBD1	TRBV30	CAWDGQGEAFF
TRBD2	TRBV11-2	CASRPNVTSGTLEQFF
TRBD1	TRBV5-1	CASSAGQGGNSPLHF
-	TRBV30	CAWTLPPTNEKLFF
TRBD2	TRBV5-4	CASSSGLAHSYEQYF
-	TRBV29-1	CSAGRANYGKLFF
-	TRBV28	CASSLISRGAYGYTF
-	TRBV7-9	CASSLAATNEKLFF
TRBD1	TRBV29-1	CSVPGQGLGEQYF
-	TRBV19	CASDRGALNQPQHF
-	TRBV5-4	CASSLWGQSNQPQHF
-	TRBV7-9	CASSLAQGRNNYGYTF
-	TRBV7-2	CASSLTTLHQYF
-	TRBV5-1	CASSLVGTDSPLHF
TRBD2	TRBV4-1	CASSQDPSGADTQYF
-	TRBV7-2	CASSLVKASLGETQYF
-	TRBV4-1	CASSHAPGASYEQYF
TRBD2	TRBV5-4	CASSLLAGDTYEQYF
-	TRBV5-1	CASRAGLDGYTF
TRBD1	TRBV29-1	CSVVRGRAFF
-	TRBV29-1	CSVLGAGYTEAFF
-	TRBV5-6	CASSLNRNYGYTF
TRBD1	TRBV7-2	CASRGPGQTVEQYF
TRBD1	TRBV4-1	CASSQVGTGGKNRTEAFF
-	TRBV30	CAWSWAYTGELFF
TRBD2	TRBV7-9	CASSFAGVGEQFF
-	TRBV6-5	CASSYLGRDNSPLHF